This entry concerns a single T cell receptor (beta chain). Its antigen is undetermined. The data derive from a study of T cell responses to AZD1222 COVID-19 vaccine. Study details: Second-dose schedules of about 4 or about 12 weeks were combined. Findings and limits, study-wide: Clonal diversity was possibly underestimated, and white British individuals and females predominated among donors. Dominant CD4 TCR responses targeted spike regions 160-218 and 743-854.

The CDR3 sequence is 14 residues long. V lost 5 bases and J lost 7, with 15 bases in between. Germline lookup yields CDR1 LNHDA and CDR2 SQIVND (reference sequence). TCRdb's table, derived via immunoSEQ multiplex PCR, lists solely in-frame clones and lacks some. The sample consists of roughly 100,000 clones, under 90% of them appearing once. V gene TRBV19 combines with J gene TRBJ1-5, with D possibly TRBD1 on 5 matching bases. The sequence was collected from an adult in good health. Sequencing was performed on peripheral blood, taken on day 0 of AZD1222 vaccination. CDR3 sequence: CASSEMGGYQPQHF. CDR3 DNA: TGTGCCAGTAGTGAGATGGGGGGGTACCAGCCCCAGCATTTT.